This TCR beta chain was recovered during a study of Tregs in tolerant kidney transplant recipients. Measured with immunoSEQ multiplex PCR; TCRdb has only the in-frame clones, and not every one. The data show 75,000 to 100,000 clones, more than 85% seen once. Germline assignment: CDR1 GTSNPN and CDR2 SVGIG (reference sequence). The CDR3 consists of 13 residues. The ends lost 3 bases at V and 7 bases at J; junction bases unmatched: 8. Related graft donors supplied nonmyeloablative bone marrow transplants, and mixed chimerism was transient. The sequenced sample was CD4+ T cells from blood (PBMCs), obtained 12 months after the transplant. The V call is TRBV30, the J call TRBJ1-2; 7 positions match TRBD1. This TCR was sampled from a human patient who received a combined kidney and bone marrow transplant. Some T cells may be provided by the graft donor. CDR3 sequence reads: CAWRLGGAGGYTF. In DNA, the CDR3 is TGTGCCTGGAGACTAGGGGGCGCGGGTGGCTACACCTTC.